These T cell receptor beta chains were read from a single sample in a study of cytomegalovirus exposure and HLA in healthy donors. Using immunoSEQ multiplex PCR, the repertoire was profiled, and TCRdb retains in-frame clones only, with some absent. The table lists more than 150,000 clones, less than 90% of them singletons. The source material was PBMCs. The origin of the receptors is a boy aged 5 to 17 in good health and CMV-seronegative. CDR3s include the opening cysteine and the closing phenylalanine or tryptophan. The order of the fields is V gene, CDR3 protein.

TRBV29-1 | CSVAGEGNYGYTF
TRBV5-4 | CASSFPGTGPYEQYF
TRBV18 | CASSIQGTRNEKLFF
TRBV19 | CASSISLSGQGGYGYTF
TRBV30 | CACTLEGFVGELFF
TRBV4-2 | CASSQVDRGYEQYF
TRBV27 | CATGGLETQYF
TRBV18 | CASSQVQETQYF
TRBV11-1 | CASSRTGNQPQHF
TRBV6-5 | CASSPPRVGAWRAFF
TRBV30 | CAWRTGTGFGYGYTF
TRBV5-1 | CASSFHPGQGAGGPPEQYF
TRBV25-1 | CASSEYEGNNQPQHF
TRBV7-3 | CASSLGQGLGYEQYF
TRBV2 | CASRSGQRSYGYTF
TRBV6-6 | CASSLERDRNTIYF
TRBV28 | CASSSDRGNQPQHF
TRBV4-1 | CASSQFYLAGARDEQFF
TRBV28 | CASSLWRVQGGYTF
TRBV14 | CASSQDRTGFAYEQYF
TRBV30 | CAWSAPGDTQYF
TRBV18 | CASSPFGGQGGSGANVLTF
TRBV30 | CACSNPQNTEAFF
TRBV5-6 | CASSSTGGYTEAFF
TRBV29-1 | CSVAGTGWSYEQYF
TRBV27 | CASSPSGGVEQFF
TRBV2 | CASSSGGAGDEQFF
TRBV5-1 | CASSLGRLAGAGELFF
TRBV5-5 | CASSGKPQGAYEQYF
TRBV13 | CASSSRGGTQYF
TRBV30 | CACDYDNEQFF
TRBV5-1 | CASSEDNEQFF
TRBV7-2 | CASSLPSFTSYNEQFF
TRBV15 | CATSLWGGGQEWEQFF
TRBV29-1 | CSVARGSTDTQYF